This T cell receptor (beta chain) derives from a study of T cell responses to AZD1222 COVID-19 vaccine. Notes on the study in general: Increases in Spike-specific TCR breadth and depth were seen after two AZD1222 doses. Donor demographics were predominantly white British with a female majority; clonal diversity may be underestimated. Unmutated regions of variants are reportedly targeted by nearly half of spike-specific TCRs.

Germline CDR1 reads SGHRS; CDR2 reads YFSETQ. This CDR3 contains 15 residues. J gave up 3 bases and V 3 bases, and 4 bases lay outside the gene matches. As regards this clone: Its antigen is still unknown.

Profiling relied on immunoSEQ multiplex PCR, and the TCRdb table lists in-frame clones only, not all of them. The profile shows about 150,000 clones, over 80% of them singletons. This sample comprised peripheral blood, obtained 28 days after the second AZD1222 dose. This clonotype originated in an adult who received the AZD1222 COVID-19 vaccine. V is TRBV5-1 and J is TRBJ2-1, with 9 bases fitting TRBD2. The CDR3 DNA follows: TGCGCCAGCAGCTCTATTAGCGGGGGCTACAATGAGCAGTTCTTC. It translates to CASSSISGGYNEQFF.